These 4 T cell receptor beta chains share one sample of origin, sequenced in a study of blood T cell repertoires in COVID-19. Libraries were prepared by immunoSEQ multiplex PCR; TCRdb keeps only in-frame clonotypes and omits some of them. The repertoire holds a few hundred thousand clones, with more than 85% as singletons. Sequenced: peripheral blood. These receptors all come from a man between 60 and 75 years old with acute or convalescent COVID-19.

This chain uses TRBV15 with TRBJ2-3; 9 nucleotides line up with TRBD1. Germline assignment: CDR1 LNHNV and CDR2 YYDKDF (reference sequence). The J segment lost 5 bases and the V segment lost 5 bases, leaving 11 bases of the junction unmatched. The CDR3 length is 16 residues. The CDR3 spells CATSSWTGDKGDTQYF. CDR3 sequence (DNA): TGTGCCACCAGCTCGTGGACAGGGGATAAGGGAGATACGCAGTATTTT.

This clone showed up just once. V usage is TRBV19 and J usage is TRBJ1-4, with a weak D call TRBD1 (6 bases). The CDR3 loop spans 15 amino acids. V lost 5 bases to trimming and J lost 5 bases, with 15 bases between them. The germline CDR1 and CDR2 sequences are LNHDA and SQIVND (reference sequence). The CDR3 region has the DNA TGTGCCAGTAGTTCGAGACAGGCCTTAAATGAAAAACTGTTTTTT. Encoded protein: CASSSRQALNEKLFF.

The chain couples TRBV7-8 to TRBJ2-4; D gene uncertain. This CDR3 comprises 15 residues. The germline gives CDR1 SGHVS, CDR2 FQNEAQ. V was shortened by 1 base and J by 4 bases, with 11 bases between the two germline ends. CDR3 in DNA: TGTGCCAGCAGCTTAGGAAATCAGGTTAAAAACATTCAGTACTTC. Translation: CASSLGNQVKNIQYF.

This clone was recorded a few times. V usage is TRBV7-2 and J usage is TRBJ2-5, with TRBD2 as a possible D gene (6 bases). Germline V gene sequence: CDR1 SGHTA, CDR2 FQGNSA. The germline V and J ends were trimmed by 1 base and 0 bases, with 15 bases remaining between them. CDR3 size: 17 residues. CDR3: CASSLGMLATYQETQYF. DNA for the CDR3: TGTGCCAGCAGCTTAGGGATGCTAGCGACGTACCAAGAGACCCAGTACTTC.